The next 2 T cell receptor beta chains were all read from a single sample in a study of control samples from healthy donors and cancer patients. TCRdb keeps only in-frame clones here, not all; method: immunoSEQ multiplex PCR. This table has fewer than 95,000 clones, approximately 89% appearing once. What was sequenced was blood. These receptors all come from a man aged 30 to 39 in good health.

The chain carries TRBV7-9 and TRBJ2-5, with D perhaps matching TRBD1 (6 bases). CDR1 SEHNR and CDR2 FQNEAQ come from the germline V gene (reference sequence). This CDR3 spans 14 amino acids. V gave up 1 base and J gave up 1 base, with 7 bases separating them. CDR3 loop: CASSLGGGQETQYF. In DNA, the CDR3 is TGTGCCAGCAGCTTAGGAGGGGGCCAAGAGACCCAGTACTTC.

J is TRBJ1-4 and V is TRBV19; D is unresolved. Germline V gene data show CDR1 as LNHDA and CDR2 as SQIVND (reference sequence). The germline V and J ends were trimmed by 5 bases and 5 bases, with 18 bases remaining between them. The CDR3 is 16 residues long. The CDR3 sequence is CASSPPLRGWNEKLFF. CDR3 sequence (DNA): TGTGCCAGTAGTCCCCCCCTGCGGGGTTGGAATGAAAAACTGTTTTTT.